This T cell receptor beta chain was observed in a study of blood T cell repertoires in COVID-19 (TCRdb year 2020). Study-level background: Samples from collaborators originated in the United States, Italy and Spain and spanned both the acute and convalescent phases of COVID-19. The material from the prospective study consisted of cDNA or gDNA derived from T cells, B-cell-depleted T cells, or PBMCs. The dataset comprised deeply sampled blood TCRbeta repertoires from subjects exposed to, actively infected with, or recovered from COVID-19. A freely available public database, intended as a resource for researchers studying the immune response to SARS-CoV-2, is where the repertoires were released. Samples came from the ongoing ImmuneRACE study (first 160 participants) plus 1,254 subjects from 6 global collaborators. A de-identified subject ID, COVID-19 status, age in years and sex were almost always included in the sample metadata. HLA class I and class II types, where available, came from metadata supplied by the sample provider rather than from assay-based typing. The full study reports these points: Clinical and demographic metadata were provided uncurated, with the amount varying by source and participant.

The CDR1 and CDR2 encoded by the germline V gene are SGHRS and YFSETQ. From the cysteine up to the phenylalanine, the CDR3 has a length of 15 residues. This entry keeps only the CDR3 DNA: 45 bases, framed from base 1. Deletion took 5 bases off V and 6 bases off J, with a span of 20 bases between the germline ends. Concerning this clone: The antigen this receptor binds is unknown. No much larger clonotype is one base removed from it; base qualities were not supplied.

Enrolling through a virtual design, the prospective study's participants ranged in age from about 18 to 89 years and lived across 24 United States geographic areas. In the prospective study, cohorts were assigned on the basis of participant-reported clinical history obtained from a screening survey and a study questionnaire. In the prospective study, mobile phlebotomists collected whole blood, serum and a nasopharyngeal or oropharyngeal swab from each participant. Participants in the prospective study had the option to provide additional blood draws and questionnaires over a roughly 2-month period. Blood samples from the prospective study were shipped frozen or at room temperature prior to DNA extraction. The immunoSEQ Assay, a bias-controlled multiplex PCR, was used to amplify TCRbeta CDR3 regions from genomic DNA. Under the source paper's analysis protocol: Nucleated cell counts per sample were estimated from amplification of reference gene primers within the assay. To quantify the absolute abundance of each unique TCRbeta CDR3 rearrangement, sequence reads were collapsed and filtered. For each sample, productive Simpson clonality was calculated by taking the square root of Simpson's diversity index across productive rearrangements. This immuneACCESS table, as held by TCRdb, lists in-frame sequences with V and J called but not all clones. Of the missing ones, under half trace to an unresolved V gene in checked studies; the others have no known cause. Clone size and V and J calls were adopted from that table, with D and trimming inferred from the DNA. The sample table lists about 480,000 clones, roughly nine tenths of them with a count of one. The ten largest clones add up to about 2% of the sample.

This receptor chain uses TRBV5-1 and TRBJ1-1, and perhaps TRBD1 as D gene, on 5 matching bases. The specimen was PBMCs or T cells enriched from blood (not recorded which). The receptor was derived from a woman aged 18-29 years with acute COVID-19. CDR3 loop: CASSPPGRGGAEAFF. The DNA sequence is as follows: TGCGCCAGCAGTCCCCCGGGGAGGGGAGGAGCTGAAGCTTTCTTT.